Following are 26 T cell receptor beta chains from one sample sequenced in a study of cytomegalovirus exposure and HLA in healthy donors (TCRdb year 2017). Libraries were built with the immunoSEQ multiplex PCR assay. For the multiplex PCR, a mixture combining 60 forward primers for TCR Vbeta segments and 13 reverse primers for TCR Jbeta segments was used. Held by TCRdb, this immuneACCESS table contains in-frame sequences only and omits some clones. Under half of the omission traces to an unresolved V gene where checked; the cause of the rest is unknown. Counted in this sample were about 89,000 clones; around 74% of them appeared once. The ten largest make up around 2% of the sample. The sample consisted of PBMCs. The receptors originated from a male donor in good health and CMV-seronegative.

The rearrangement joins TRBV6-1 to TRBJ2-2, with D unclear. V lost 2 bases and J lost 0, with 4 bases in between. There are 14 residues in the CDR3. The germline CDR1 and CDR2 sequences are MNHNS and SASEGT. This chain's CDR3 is CASSEQANTGELFF. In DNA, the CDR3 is TGTGCCAGCAGTGAACAGGCGAACACCGGGGAGCTGTTTTTT.

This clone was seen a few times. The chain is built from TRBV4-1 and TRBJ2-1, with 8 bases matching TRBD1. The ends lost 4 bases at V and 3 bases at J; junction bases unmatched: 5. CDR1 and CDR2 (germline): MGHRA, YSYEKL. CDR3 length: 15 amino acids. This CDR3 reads CASSPDRADYNEQFF. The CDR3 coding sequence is TGCGCCAGCAGCCCGGACAGGGCGGACTACAATGAGCAGTTCTTC.

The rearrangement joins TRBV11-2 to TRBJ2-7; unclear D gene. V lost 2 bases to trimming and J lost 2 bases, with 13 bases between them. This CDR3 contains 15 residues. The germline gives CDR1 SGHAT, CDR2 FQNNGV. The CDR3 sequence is CASSLLLRIPYEQYF. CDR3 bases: TGTGCCAGCAGCTTATTGTTGAGGATCCCCTACGAGCAGTACTTC.

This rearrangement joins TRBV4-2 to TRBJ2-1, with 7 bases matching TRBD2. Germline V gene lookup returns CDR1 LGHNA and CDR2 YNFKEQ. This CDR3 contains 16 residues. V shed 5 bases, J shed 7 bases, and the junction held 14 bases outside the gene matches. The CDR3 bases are TGTGCCAGCAGCTACCAAGCGGGATCCATTAGTAATGAGCAGTTCTTC. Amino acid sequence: CASSYQAGSISNEQFF.

The CDR3 DNA follows: TGTGCCAGCAGTGAATTGAGGAATGAAAAACTGTTTTTT. Amino acids: CASSELRNEKLFF. The gene calls are TRBV6-1 and TRBJ1-4; D remains ambiguous. V shed 2 bases and J shed 5 bases, with 6 bases lying between them. CDR3 length equals 13 residues. Germline V gene data show CDR1 as MNHNS and CDR2 as SASEGT.

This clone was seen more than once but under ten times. This CDR3 is CASRPSRGVGTEAFF. The CDR3 nucleotides read TGTGCCAGCAGACCCTCCAGGGGAGTAGGCACTGAAGCTTTCTTT. The chain recombines TRBV28 with TRBJ1-1, with a weak D call TRBD1 (6 bases). Germline V gene data show CDR1 as MDHEN and CDR2 as SYDVKM. V lost 6 bases, J lost 4 bases, and 18 bases lay in between. CDR3 length: 15 residues.

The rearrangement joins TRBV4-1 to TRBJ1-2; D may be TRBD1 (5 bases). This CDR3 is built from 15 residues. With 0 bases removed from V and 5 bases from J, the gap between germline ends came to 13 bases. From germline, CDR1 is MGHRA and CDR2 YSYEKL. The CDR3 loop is CASSQDRRGAYGYTF. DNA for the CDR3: TGCGCCAGCAGCCAAGATCGAAGGGGTGCATATGGCTACACCTTC.

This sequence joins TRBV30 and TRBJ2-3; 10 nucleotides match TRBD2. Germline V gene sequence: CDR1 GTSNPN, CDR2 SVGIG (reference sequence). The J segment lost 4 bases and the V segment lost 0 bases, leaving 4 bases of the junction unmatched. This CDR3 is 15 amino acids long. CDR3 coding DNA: TGTGCCTGGAGTGTACCAGCGGGAGGGTCAGATACGCAGTATTTT. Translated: CAWSVPAGGSDTQYF.

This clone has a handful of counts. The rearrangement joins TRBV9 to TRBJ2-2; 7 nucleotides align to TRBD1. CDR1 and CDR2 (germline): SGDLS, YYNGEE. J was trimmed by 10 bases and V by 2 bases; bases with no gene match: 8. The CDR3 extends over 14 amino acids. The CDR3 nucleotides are TGTGCCAGCAGCGTCGGGACAGCCCCTGAGGAGCTGTTTTTT. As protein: CASSVGTAPEELFF.

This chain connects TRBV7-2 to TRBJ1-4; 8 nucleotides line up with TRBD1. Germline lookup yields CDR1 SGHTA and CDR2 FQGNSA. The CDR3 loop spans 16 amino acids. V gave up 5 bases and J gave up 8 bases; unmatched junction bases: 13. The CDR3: CASSPGDRLGKEKLFF. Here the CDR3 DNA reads TGTGCCAGCAGCCCTGGGGACAGGTTAGGAAAGGAAAAACTGTTTTTT.

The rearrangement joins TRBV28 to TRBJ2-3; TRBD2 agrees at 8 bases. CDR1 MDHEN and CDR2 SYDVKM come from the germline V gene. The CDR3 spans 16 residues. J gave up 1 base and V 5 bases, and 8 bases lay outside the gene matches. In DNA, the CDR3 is TGTGCCAGCAGTCCACAAGCGGGAGCCGGCACAGATACGCAGTATTTT. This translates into CASSPQAGAGTDTQYF. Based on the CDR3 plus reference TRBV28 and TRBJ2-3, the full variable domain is DVKVTQSSRYLVKRTGEKVFLECVQDMDHENMFWYRQDPGLGLRLIYFSYDVKMKEKGDIPEGYSVSREKKERFSLILESASTNQTSMYLCASSPQAGAGTDTQYFGPGTRLTVL.

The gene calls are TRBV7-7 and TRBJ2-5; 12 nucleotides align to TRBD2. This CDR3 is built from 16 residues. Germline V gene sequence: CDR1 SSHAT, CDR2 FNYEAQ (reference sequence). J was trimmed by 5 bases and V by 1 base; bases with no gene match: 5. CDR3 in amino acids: CASSLETSGSGETQYF. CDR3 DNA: TGTGCCAGCAGCTTAGAGACTAGCGGGAGTGGTGAGACCCAGTACTTC.

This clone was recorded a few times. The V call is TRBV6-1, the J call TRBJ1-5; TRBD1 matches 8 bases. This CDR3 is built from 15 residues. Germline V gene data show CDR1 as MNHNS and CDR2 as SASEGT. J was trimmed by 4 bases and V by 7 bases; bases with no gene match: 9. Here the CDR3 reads CASTSDRARNQPQHF. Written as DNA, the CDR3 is TGTGCCAGCACCTCGGACAGGGCTAGGAATCAGCCCCAGCATTTT.

Here the CDR3 reads CASSPGLYTGELFF. DNA of the CDR3: TGTGCCAGCAGCCCGGGACTGTACACCGGGGAGCTGTTTTTT. The chain links TRBV5-6 to TRBJ2-2; weak D call: TRBD2 (6 bases). Germline V gene sequence: CDR1 SGHDT, CDR2 YYEEEE. V was cut by 4 bases and J by 3 bases, with 10 bases left in between. The length of the CDR3 is 14 residues.

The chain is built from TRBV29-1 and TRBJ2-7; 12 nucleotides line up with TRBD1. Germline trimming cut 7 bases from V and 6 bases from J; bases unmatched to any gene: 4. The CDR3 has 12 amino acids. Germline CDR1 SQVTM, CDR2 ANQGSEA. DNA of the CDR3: TGCAGCGCGGGACAGGGGGCCTGCGAGCAGTACTTC. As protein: CSAGQGACEQYF.

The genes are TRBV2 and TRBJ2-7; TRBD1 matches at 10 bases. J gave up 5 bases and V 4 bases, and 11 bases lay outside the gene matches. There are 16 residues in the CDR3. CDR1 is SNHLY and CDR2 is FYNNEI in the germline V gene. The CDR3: CASSVPSRGQGDEQYF. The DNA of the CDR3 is TGTGCCAGCAGTGTTCCCTCCCGAGGACAGGGGGACGAGCAGTACTTC. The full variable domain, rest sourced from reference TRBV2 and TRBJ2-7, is EPEVTQTPSHQVTQMGQEVILRCVPISNHLYFYWYRQILGQKVEFLVSFYNNEISEKSEIFDDQFSVERPDGSNFTLKIRSTKLEDSAMYFCASSVPSRGQGDEQYFGPGTRLTVT.

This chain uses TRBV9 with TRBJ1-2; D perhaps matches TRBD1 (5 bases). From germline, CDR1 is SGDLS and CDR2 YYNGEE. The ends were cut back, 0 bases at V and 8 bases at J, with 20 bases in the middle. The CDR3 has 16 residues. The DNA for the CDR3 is TGTGCCAGCAGCGTAGCTCTAGGGGCTCCCCCACAGGGCTACACCTTC. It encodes CASSVALGAPPQGYTF.

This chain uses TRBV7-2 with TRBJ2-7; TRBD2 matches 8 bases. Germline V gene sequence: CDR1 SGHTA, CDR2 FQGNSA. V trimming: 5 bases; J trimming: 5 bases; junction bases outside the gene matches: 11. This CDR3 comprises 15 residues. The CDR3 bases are TGTGCCAGCAGCCCCACCCAGCGGGAGTTTGACGAGCAGTACTTC. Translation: CASSPTQREFDEQYF.

The CDR3 sequence is CASSLSSDTQYF. The CDR3 DNA reads as TGTGCCAGCAGTTTATCTTCTGATACGCAGTATTTT. The V and J genes are TRBV27 and TRBJ2-3; D is uncertain. The CDR3 covers 12 residues. Per the germline V gene, CDR1 is MNHEY and CDR2 is SMNVEV (reference sequence). The ends were cut back, 0 bases at V and 6 bases at J, with 4 bases in the middle.

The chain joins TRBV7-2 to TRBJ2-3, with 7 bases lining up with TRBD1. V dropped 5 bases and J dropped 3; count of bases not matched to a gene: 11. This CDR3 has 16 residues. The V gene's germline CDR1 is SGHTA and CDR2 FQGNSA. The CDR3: CASSNYRGSFTDTQYF. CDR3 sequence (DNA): TGTGCCAGCAGCAACTACAGGGGTAGTTTTACAGATACGCAGTATTTT.

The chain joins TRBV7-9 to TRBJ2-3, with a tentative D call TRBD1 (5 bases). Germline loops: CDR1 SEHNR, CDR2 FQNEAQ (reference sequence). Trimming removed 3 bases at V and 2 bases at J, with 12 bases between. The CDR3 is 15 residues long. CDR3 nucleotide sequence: TGTGCCAGCAGCTTTAGACAGCAGTACACAGATACGCAGTATTTT. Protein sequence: CASSFRQQYTDTQYF.

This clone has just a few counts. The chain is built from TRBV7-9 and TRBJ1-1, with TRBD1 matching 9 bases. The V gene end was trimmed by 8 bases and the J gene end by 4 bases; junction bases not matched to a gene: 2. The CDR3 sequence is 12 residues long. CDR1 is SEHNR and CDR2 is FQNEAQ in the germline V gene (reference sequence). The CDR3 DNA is TGTGCCAGCCGGACAGGGGTCACTGAAGCTTTCTTT. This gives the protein CASRTGVTEAFF.

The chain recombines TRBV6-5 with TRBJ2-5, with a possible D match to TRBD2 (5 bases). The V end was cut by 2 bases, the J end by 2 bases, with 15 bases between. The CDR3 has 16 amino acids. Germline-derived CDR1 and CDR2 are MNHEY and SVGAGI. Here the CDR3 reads CASSYGTLGPQETQYF. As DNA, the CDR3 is TGTGCCAGCAGTTACGGTACACTAGGACCACAAGAGACCCAGTACTTC.

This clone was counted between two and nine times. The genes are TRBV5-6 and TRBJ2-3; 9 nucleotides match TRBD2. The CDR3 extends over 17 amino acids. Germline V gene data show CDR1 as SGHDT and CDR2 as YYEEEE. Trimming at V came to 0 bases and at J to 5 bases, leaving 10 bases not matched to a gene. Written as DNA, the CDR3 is TGTGCCAGCAGCTTGGTTCCCCCTAGCGGGATAGAAGATACGCAGTATTTT. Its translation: CASSLVPPSGIEDTQYF. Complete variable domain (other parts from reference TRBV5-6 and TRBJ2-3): DAGVTQSPTHLIKTRGQQVTLRCSPKSGHDTVSWYQQALGQGPQFIFQYYEEEERQRGNFPDRFSGHQFPNYSSELNVNALLLGDSALYLCASSLVPPSGIEDTQYFGPGTRLTVL.

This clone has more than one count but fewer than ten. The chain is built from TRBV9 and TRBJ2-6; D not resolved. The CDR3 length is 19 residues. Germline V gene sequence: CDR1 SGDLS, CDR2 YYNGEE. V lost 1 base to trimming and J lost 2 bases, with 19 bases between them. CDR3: CASSVFGGSNAPGANVLTF. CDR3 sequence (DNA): TGTGCCAGCAGCGTATTCGGCGGCAGCAATGCCCCTGGGGCCAACGTCCTGACTTTC.

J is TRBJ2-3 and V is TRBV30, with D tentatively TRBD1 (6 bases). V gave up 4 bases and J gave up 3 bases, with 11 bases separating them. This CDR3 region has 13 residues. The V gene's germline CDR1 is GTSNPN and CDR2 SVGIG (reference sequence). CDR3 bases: TGTGCCTGGACTGGGGGCGTGACAGATACGCAGTATTTT. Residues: CAWTGGVTDTQYF.